This note documents a single T cell receptor beta chain sequence. Which antigen it targets is not known. Per-base quality was not reported, and no clone a single base away is much larger than it. The sample comes from a study of cytomegalovirus exposure and HLA in healthy donors (dated by TCRdb to the late 2010s). Notes on the research overall: According to an earlier analysis of 587 of the donors, 150 million to 200 million T cells yielded over 90 million unique TCR beta sequences and about 300 Gb of sequence data. Rather than drawing on any new phenotypic data, the later analysis identified candidate immune exposures from TCR beta sequences and the way those sequences occurred across donors. Donor age, sex, ethnicity and CMV serostatus were collected together with the repertoire data. Among the roughly 380 genotyped donors, around 81% belonged to the genetic ancestry cluster associated with self-reported Caucasian donors. A later analysis re-analyzed previously published TCR beta repertoires from roughly 690 donors and added high-resolution HLA genotyping to study TCR occurrence patterns. Among 300 to 450 genotyped donors of the cohort, an average of roughly 240,000 unique TCR beta nucleotide sequences were sequenced per donor, around a sixth of them non-productive. An early release that covered around 590 HLA-typed donors contained 300 to 350 gigabases of sequencing data and tens of millions of unique TCR sequences. The study aimed to test whether cataloging public T cell receptors could reveal signatures of past pathogen exposure. HLA typing covered class I and class II loci at four-digit resolution. Every discovery cohort repertoire had been produced on one sequencing platform. In addition to the first cohort of 666 subjects, a separate validation cohort of approximately 130 different subjects was used. Typing coverage varied by locus: roughly 629-640 donors for A, B, C, DRB1 and DQB1; roughly 500 for DQA1; around 570 for DPA1; around 490 for DPB1. The study used immunosequencing to profile the T cell repertoires of 600 to 850 subjects and linked those repertoires to cytomegalovirus serostatus. To predict cytomegalovirus infection status, the study brought together high-throughput TCR immunosequencing, statistical association of individual TCRs with disease status, and machine learning. Genome-wide SNP genotypes for about 60% of the 666 donors were used in a later genetic analysis, which treated that subset as a discovery cohort. Five DR-DQ haplotypes were treated as single units for association and clustering because of strong linkage in the cohort. In an earlier analysis of 500 to 650 of the donors, high-throughput TCR beta sequencing was used to judge whether each TCR beta V gene segment behaved as functional or pseudogenic. What the work shows at the level of the full study, not this receptor alone: In an earlier analysis of 500 to 650 of the donors, most TCR beta V segments appeared in productive rearrangements about 87% or about 30% of the time, broadly matching IMGT annotations. It was suggested by the authors that the approach could potentially be generalized to other disease states and immunological phenotypes. In a later analysis, TCR association rates were found to vary across HLA loci, with the most associated TCRs seen for DRB1 alleles and the fewest for HLA-C alleles. In a later genetic analysis, fewer N-insertions in productive TCRs were reported among donors in an Asian-associated ancestry cluster than the roughly 700-donor mean. A total of 150 to 200 TCR beta chains were listed by the study as associated with cytomegalovirus. A later analysis reported that several top co-occurrence clusters appeared linked to parvovirus B19, influenza, CMV and Epstein-Barr virus. A later analysis associated 15,000 or so TCR beta sequences with specific HLA alleles at a false discovery rate of 0.05. Because HLA typing was unavailable for some donors at each locus, only the typed subset was used in association tests. This cohort had only TCR beta chains sequenced, and the lack of alpha or paired-chain data limited which features could be detected. Sequencing depth was assumed to be roughly uniform across donors in the presence/absence analyses, though that assumption may not hold. Because counts were too low, more than 15 rarely observed V segments, including chromosome 9 orphons, were excluded from the earlier analysis of some 590 of the donors. In both the original and validation cohorts, the classifier was reported to diagnose cytomegalovirus status with high specificity and sensitivity. In a later analysis, most CMV-associated TCR beta chains were found to appear HLA-restricted, with HLA associations seemingly driven largely by CMV exposure. Assigning TCR associations to individual alleles was difficult when HLA alleles, especially DR and DQ, strongly co-occurred. An association between a missense DCLRE1C variant and V-gene and J-gene trimming of TCR beta chains was found in a later genetic analysis and replicated in an independent cohort. A further reported finding was that TCR beta sequences accurately predicted the HLA-A and HLA-B alleles for most subjects in the first cohort. A cluster of highly shared sequence variants was judged likely to be a technical artifact of the sequencing pipeline. A later analysis found that HLA-associated TCR beta chains were more clonally expanded and had lower generation probabilities than equally common non-associated chains. Linkage disequilibrium might explain the correlated functional status among segregating V segments, but an unknown experimental factor could not be ruled out. A few of the identified cytomegalovirus-associated TCR beta chains were confirmed in vitro to be specific for cytomegalovirus antigens. CMV serostatus was the only immune exposure information available for the cohort. While some public TCRs were present in many individuals, most TCR sequences turned up only very rarely across donors.

Library creation used the immunoSEQ multiplex PCR assay. A mixture of 60 forward primers for TCR Vbeta segments and 13 reverse primers for TCR Jbeta segments was used in the multiplex PCR. A multiplex PCR assay on genomic DNA amplified the CDR3 region of rearranged TCR beta genes. The amplified TCR beta libraries were sequenced on the Illumina HiSeq System as 87-base-pair reads. The authors' pipeline ran thus. Across the 670 or so repertoires, a later analysis counted tens of millions of unique TCR beta chains, 9 million to 14 million of which were shared by at least two donors. A nearest-neighbor algorithm error-corrected the raw reads and collapsed the reads into unique sequences, merging closely related sequences to remove PCR and sequencing errors. V, D and J gene segments were assigned by aligning CDR3 sequences to IMGT reference sequences. For a sequence to be retained, at least a six-nucleotide match to both a V gene segment and a J gene segment was required. A rearrangement was called productive if the CDR3 had no stop codons and remained in frame with V and J, and every other rearrangement was called non-productive. CDR3 was defined according to IMGT convention as the region running from the second conserved V-encoded cysteine to the conserved J-encoded phenylalanine. The earlier analysis of approximately 590 of the donors excluded any sequence lacking an unambiguous match to a single V gene segment. An earlier analysis of roughly 590 of the donors called V segments functional above 56.7% productive rearrangements and segregating when the between-donor standard deviation exceeded 5%. A statistical classification framework was developed to diagnose cytomegalovirus status using the catalog of TCR beta chain sequences. A later analysis assigned V and J genes by comparing TCR nucleotide sequences with IMGT/GENE-DB human TR gene sequences. In a later analysis, CDR3 sequences and most-parsimonious VDJ recombination scenarios were assigned using the TCRdist pipeline. In a later analysis, each TCR beta chain was defined by its CDR3 amino acid sequence together with its V-gene family, and reads without a unique V-gene family were excluded. To address suspected cross-contamination and a sequencing artifact, a later analysis removed 592 highly shared, low-generation-probability nucleotide sequences. In a later analysis, a clonal expansion index for each public chain was calculated from normalized within-repertoire ranks of inferred template counts. In a later analysis, generation probabilities were computed with a VDJ recombination model fitted to out-of-frame rearrangements, and the resulting probabilities were checked against IGoR. A later analysis scored TCR-TCR, TCR-HLA and TCR-CMV co-occurrence with hypergeometric tests, applying a repertoire-size bias correction to TCR pairs. In a later analysis, false discovery rates were estimated by permuting HLA or CMV assignments 20 times. In a later analysis, co-occurring TCRs were grouped using DBSCAN, with TCRdist sequence similarity added in when clustering inside HLA-allele-positive subsets. Co-occurrence clustering excluded repertoires with fewer than 30,000 or more than 120,000 public chains, plus five with anomalous nucleotide sharing. Entries here come from immuneACCESS through TCRdb and include only in-frame sequences with V and J called. Some clones fail to appear in such tables; in the studies checked, an unresolved V gene covers under half of the shortfall, and the cause of the remainder is unknown. The V and J calls and clone size are taken from that table; D and trimming were inferred from the DNA. The sample includes 210,000 or so clones, with 87% observed a single time. The leading ten clones occupy around 1.4% of the sample.

The cohort was made up of about 670 healthy bone marrow donors. At the time of sampling, every cohort member was nominally healthy, though immune exposures that went unrecorded were likely present. The donor was CMV seronegative and was included in the group of over 300 seronegative cohort members. Each donor provided a peripheral blood sample, and peripheral blood mononuclear cells were used for TCR beta sequencing. The Qiagen DNeasy Blood Extraction Kit was used to extract genomic DNA from the blood cell samples. This TCR was recovered from a young man in good health and CMV-seronegative. Input material: PBMCs.

The CDR3 region has the sequence CASSPGGWTYEQYF. The nucleotides read TGTGCCAGCAGCCCGGGGGGGTGGACCTACGAGCAGTACTTC. The sequence links TRBV9 to TRBJ2-7; 8 bases in between match TRBD2. From the germline V gene, CDR1 is SGDLS and CDR2 is YYNGEE. From its cysteine to its phenylalanine, the CDR3 spans 14 amino acids. The retained sequence is limited to the CDR3, 42 bases, with the frame set at the first base. Ends trimmed: V by 4 bases, J by 2 bases; bases unmatched to a gene: 5.